The following is a T cell receptor beta chain sequence with its context. The sample is drawn from a study of early stage breast cancer tumors. Study-level background: ER+/PR+/HER2- status applied to about 75% of the 16 invasive breast tumors. The ER+/PR+/HER2- tumors included seven or eight ductal and four lobular carcinomas.

Clones were read by immunoSEQ multiplex PCR, and TCRdb kept only the in-frame ones, dropping some. The sample consists of tens of thousands of clones, about 83% of them appearing once. With 0 bases removed from V and 5 bases from J, the gap between germline ends came to 8 bases. This CDR3 has 13 amino acids. Germline lookup yields CDR1 SGHDT and CDR2 YYEEEE. Material: blood. The chain combines TRBV5-6 with TRBJ1-2; D is perhaps TRBD1 (5 bases). The receptor was isolated from a person in their twenties or thirties with breast cancer. The CDR3: CASSLGDLYGYTF. The CDR3 DNA sequence: TGTGCCAGCAGCTTGGGGGACCTTTATGGCTACACCTTC. The full variable domain, completed using reference TRBV5-6 and TRBJ1-2, is DAGVTQSPTHLIKTRGQQVTLRCSPKSGHDTVSWYQQALGQGPQFIFQYYEEEERQRGNFPDRFSGHQFPNYSSELNVNALLLGDSALYLCASSLGDLYGYTFGSGTRLTVV.